Each of the 14 T cell receptor beta chains below was sequenced from the same sample in a study of blood T cell repertoires in COVID-19. Method: immunoSEQ multiplex PCR; TCRdb's copy keeps in-frame clones and lacks some. There are 150,000 to 200,000 clones in the sample; more than 85% occur only once, and just under 2% lies in the top ten. Sequencing was done on a sample of peripheral blood. The receptors were sampled from a woman aged 55-69 years with COVID-19, enrolled during active disease.

The gene calls are TRBV7-3 and TRBJ1-2; 10 bases line up with TRBD1. Germline CDR1 SGHTA, CDR2 FQGTGA. Trimming took 5 bases from V and 10 from J; bases not matched to a gene: 4. CDR3 length equals 12 residues. The CDR3 reads CASSPGQGNYTF. For the CDR3, the DNA is TGTGCCAGCAGCCCGGGACAGGGGAACTACACCTTC.

The genes are TRBV10-2 and TRBJ1-5, with D possibly matching TRBD1 (6 bases). Trimming cost V 5 bases and J 3 bases, with 11 bases left between them. The CDR3 has 14 amino acids. Germline values: CDR1 WSHSY, CDR2 SAAADI. The CDR3: CASSNNRDNQPQHF. As DNA, the CDR3 is TGCGCCAGCAGTAATAACAGGGACAATCAGCCCCAGCATTTT.

This chain links TRBV7-9 with TRBJ1-2; 8 nucleotides line up with TRBD1. The CDR3 runs to 15 residues. Germline CDR1 SEHNR, CDR2 FQNEAQ (reference sequence). J gave up 3 bases and V 3 bases, and 6 bases lay outside the gene matches. The CDR3 region has the DNA TGTGCCAGCAGCTTTGGACAGGGTGGTGACTATGGCTACACCTTC. It encodes CASSFGQGGDYGYTF.

The chain joins TRBV4-2 to TRBJ2-2; D may be TRBD1 (6 bases). V shed 2 bases and J shed 1 base, with 11 bases lying between them. Germline-derived CDR1 and CDR2 are LGHNA and YNFKEQ. CDR3 length: 16 amino acids. CDR3 sequence reads: CASSQRIQGNTGELFF. CDR3 bases: TGTGCCAGCAGCCAACGGATACAGGGGAACACCGGGGAGCTGTTTTTT.

V is TRBV5-1 and J is TRBJ2-1, with 8 bases fitting TRBD1. This CDR3 has 14 residues. The ends lost 5 bases at V and 8 bases at J; junction bases unmatched: 9. CDR1 and CDR2 (germline): SGHRS, YFSETQ. The CDR3 loop is CASRTRTGSHEQFF. In nucleotides, the CDR3 is TGCGCCAGCAGAACTAGGACAGGGAGCCATGAGCAGTTCTTC.

The rearrangement joins TRBV11-3 to TRBJ2-3, with TRBD2 identical over 7 bases. V was clipped by 1 base and J by 5 bases; unmatched bases: 3. Germline V gene sequence: CDR1 SGHNT, CDR2 YENEEA. This CDR3 is built from 14 residues. CDR3 amino acids: CASSLGLAGDTQYF. Here the CDR3 DNA reads TGTGCCAGCAGCTTAGGACTAGCAGGAGATACGCAGTATTTT.

The chain uses TRBV6-2 or TRBV6-3 and TRBJ2-1, with 10 bases lining up with TRBD2. Trimming cost V 6 bases and J 4 bases; bases outside gene matches: 6. Germline values: CDR1 MNHEY, CDR2 SVGEGT. The CDR3 spans 15 residues. The CDR3 bases are TGTGCCAGCAGCCCAGCGGGGGGGTGGTACAATGAGCAGTTCTTC. As protein: CASSPAGGWYNEQFF.

The chain carries TRBV30 and TRBJ1-1; no clear D. Germline V gene sequence: CDR1 GTSNPN, CDR2 SVGIG (reference sequence). This CDR3 has 13 amino acids. V was pared by 0 bases and J by 3 bases, with 8 bases between. The CDR3 here is CAWSVRRDTEAFF. Written as DNA, the CDR3 is TGTGCCTGGAGTGTACGAAGAGACACTGAAGCTTTCTTT. Using reference TRBV30 and TRBJ1-1 for the parts outside the CDR3, the full variable domain is SQTIHQWPATLVQPVGSPLSLECTVEGTSNPNLYWYRQAAGRGLQLLFYSVGIGQISSEVPQNLSASRPQDRQFILSSKKLLLSDSGFYLCAWSVRRDTEAFFGQGTRLTVV.

The V and J genes are TRBV6-6 and TRBJ2-2; TRBD2 agrees at 7 bases. Germline lookup yields CDR1 MNHNY and CDR2 SVGAGI (reference sequence). With 0 bases clipped from V and 3 bases from J, the junction kept 1 base outside the gene matches. The CDR3 length is 15 residues. CDR3 DNA: TGTGCCAGCAGTTACTCAAGCGGGGACACCGGGGAGCTGTTTTTT. It is translated as CASSYSSGDTGELFF.

The chain combines TRBV19 with TRBJ2-7, with D unresolved. CDR3 size: 11 residues. CDR1 and CDR2 (germline): LNHDA, SQIVND (reference sequence). Trimming cost V 1 base and J 5 bases, with 3 bases left between them. The CDR3 is CASSIANEQYF. In nucleotides, the CDR3 is TGTGCCAGTAGTATAGCTAACGAGCAGTACTTC.

The rearrangement links TRBV5-6 to TRBJ1-2; 8 bases are shared with TRBD1. CDR1 is SGHDT, CDR2 YYEEEE, per germline. The CDR3 runs to 15 residues. After removal of 4 bases from V and 4 bases from J, the junction contained 9 bases not matched to a gene. CDR3 protein: CASSGTDRGSYGYTF. CDR3 in DNA: TGTGCCAGCAGCGGGACCGACAGGGGCAGCTATGGCTACACCTTC.

The CDR3 is CASSYSARGDYGYTF. In DNA, the CDR3 is TGTGCCAGCAGTTACTCGGCCCGGGGAGACTATGGCTACACCTTC. V is TRBV6-5 and J is TRBJ1-2; D is unclear. Germline V CDR1 and CDR2: MNHEY, SVGAGI. The CDR3 has 15 amino acids. V was cut by 0 bases and J by 3 bases, with 11 bases left in between.

This chain links TRBV4-1 with TRBJ2-5; no reliable D call. This CDR3 is 14 amino acids long. Per the germline V gene, CDR1 is MGHRA and CDR2 is YSYEKL. V dropped 3 bases and J dropped 7 bases, with 15 bases sitting between them. The CDR3 nucleotides are TGCGCCAGCAGCCAGAACCCCGGCGAGGTGACCCAGTACTTC. It translates to CASSQNPGEVTQYF.

This clone was seen only once. The chain carries TRBV7-3 and TRBJ2-1; 9 bases align to TRBD1. Looked up from germline, CDR1 is SGHTA and CDR2 is FQGTGA. This CDR3 spans 16 amino acids. The trim removed 5 bases at V and 8 bases at J, leaving 13 bases unmatched. The CDR3 bases are TGTGCCAGCAGCCGAAAGGGGGACAGGGTGTTCGATGAGCAGTTCTTC. This codes for CASSRKGDRVFDEQFF.